Following are 27 T cell receptor beta chains from one sample sequenced in a study of T-cell reconstitution after alpha-beta-depleted transplantation in children. TCRbeta library construction was performed incorporating unique molecular identifiers. TCRdb independently ran MiXCR on the PCR reads; one entry per CDR3 protein. The sample lists 250,000 to 300,000 distinct CDR3 sequences; about 10% were seen once. The starting material was PBMCs from the stem cell graft donor, obtained from the stem cell graft. Receptors originate from a human donor who donated a stem cell graft to a child with SCID.

The chain links TRBV6-1 to TRBJ1-5; maybe TRBD1 (5 bases). Germline V gene data show CDR1 as MNHNS and CDR2 as SASEGT. The CDR3 is 16 amino acids. V shed 1 base and J shed 6 bases, with 16 bases lying between them. DNA for the CDR3: TGTGCCAGCAGTGAAGGGCCCTTGGCGGGGGGTCAGCCCCAGCATTTT. Its protein is CASSEGPLAGGQPQHF.

This clonotype was detected ten times or more. The chain uses TRBV10-3 and TRBJ2-1, with D maybe TRBD2 (7 bases). Germline CDR1 is ENHRY and CDR2 is SYGVKD. The CDR3 length is 16 residues. V was cut by 3 bases and J by 3 bases, with 15 bases left in between. DNA of the CDR3: TGTGCCATCAGTGAAAGGAGGGGGGAGGGCTACAATGAGCAGTTCTTC. It translates to CAISERRGEGYNEQFF.

This clonotype was counted only a few times. The rearrangement links TRBV5-1 to TRBJ2-7; D is perhaps TRBD1 or TRBD2 (5 bases each). CDR1 is SGHRS and CDR2 is YFSETQ in the germline V gene. The germline V and J ends were trimmed by 3 bases and 5 bases, with 12 bases remaining between them. This CDR3 spans 13 amino acids. The DNA for the CDR3 is TGCGCCAGCAGCTCGGCCCGGGGCAACGAGCAGTACTTC. It yields the protein CASSSARGNEQYF.

V gene TRBV20-1 combines with J gene TRBJ2-6, with 7 positions matching TRBD2. The germline V gene encodes CDR1 DFQATT and CDR2 SNEGSKA (reference sequence). The V and J ends lost 0 bases and 0 bases, in that order; junction bases with no gene match: 8. The CDR3 totals 18 residues. CDR3 protein: CSARDSRGTTSGANVLTF. CDR3 DNA sequence: TGCAGTGCTAGAGATTCAAGAGGGACTACCTCTGGGGCCAACGTCCTGACTTTC.

The V gene is TRBV5-1, the J gene TRBJ2-3; D is unclear. CDR1 is SGHRS and CDR2 is YFSETQ in the germline V gene. Trimming removed 1 base from V and 4 bases from J, with 7 bases in between. The CDR3 consists of 13 residues. CDR3 nucleotide sequence: TGCGCCAGCAGCTTGTGGCAGCCAGATACGCAGTATTTT. Translated: CASSLWQPDTQYF.

The rearrangement links TRBV5-1 to TRBJ1-3, with a tentative D call TRBD1 (5 bases). The germline V gene has CDR1 SGHRS and CDR2 YFSETQ. CDR3 length equals 15 residues. Trimming removed 5 bases at V and 0 bases at J, with 12 bases between. CDR3 DNA: TGCGCCAGCAGAAAGGGGCCCGGCTCTGGAAACACCATATATTTT. This translates into CASRKGPGSGNTIYF.

V usage is TRBV2 and J usage is TRBJ2-5, with 8 bases aligning to TRBD1. The CDR3 has 15 amino acids. Germline CDR1 is SNHLY and CDR2 is FYNNEI. The junction had 8 bases not matched to a gene; V was cut back by 6 bases and J by 2 bases. In DNA, the CDR3 is TGTGCCAGCAGATTTAGGGACAGGAGTCAAGAGACCCAGTACTTC. It yields the protein CASRFRDRSQETQYF.

This clonotype was picked up a small number of times. The genes are TRBV20-1 and TRBJ2-5; TRBD1 agrees at 8 bases. The V and J ends lost 0 bases and 1 base, in that order; junction bases with no gene match: 7. CDR1 DFQATT and CDR2 SNEGSKA come from the germline V gene (reference sequence). This CDR3 is built from 16 residues. The CDR3 spells CSARDFLGQGQETQYF. The CDR3 DNA reads as TGCAGTGCTAGAGATTTCCTAGGACAGGGCCAAGAGACCCAGTACTTC.

A few counts support this clonotype. The chain links TRBV20-1 to TRBJ1-2; possible D gene TRBD1, 5 bases. The V gene's germline CDR1 is DFQATT and CDR2 SNEGSKA (reference sequence). The CDR3 has 13 residues. The germline V and J ends were trimmed by 0 bases and 8 bases, with 13 bases remaining between them. The CDR3 sequence: CSARDLAGTGYTF. The CDR3 bases are TGCAGTGCTAGAGATCTTGCAGGGACCGGCTACACCTTC.

This clonotype has at least ten counts. The genes are TRBV10-2 and TRBJ2-4; no clear D. The CDR3 consists of 15 residues. Trimming removed 0 bases from V and 2 bases from J, with 8 bases in between. The germline V gene has CDR1 WSHSY and CDR2 SAAADI. This chain's CDR3 is CASSESGVTKNIQYF. The CDR3 bases are TGCGCCAGCAGTGAGTCTGGGGTAACCAAAAACATTCAGTACTTC.

There are a few counts of this clonotype. V gene TRBV3-1 combines with J gene TRBJ1-5; D is uncertain. Germline V gene data show CDR1 as LGHDT and CDR2 as YNNKEL (reference sequence). Trimming pared 3 bases from V and 0 bases from J, leaving 6 bases between. The CDR3 is 14 amino acids. In DNA form, the CDR3 reads TGTGCCAGCAGCCATTTTCCTAGCAATCAGCCCCAGCATTTT. It codes for CASSHFPSNQPQHF.

The rearrangement joins TRBV5-6 to TRBJ2-7; 7 bases agree with TRBD1. Germline V gene data show CDR1 as SGHDT and CDR2 as YYEEEE. This CDR3 has 13 residues. Unmatched junction bases numbered 5, after V lost 6 bases and J lost 2 bases. CDR3 sequence reads: CASTMTGTYEQYF. As DNA, the CDR3 is TGTGCCAGCACCATGACAGGGACCTACGAGCAGTACTTC.

This clonotype was seen a handful of times. This sequence joins TRBV12-3 or TRBV12-4 and TRBJ1-2, with D hard to call. V was trimmed by 6 bases and J by 5 bases, leaving 10 bases between them. The CDR3 runs 12 residues. The CDR3 spells CASRSDYYGYTF. DNA for the CDR3: TGTGCCAGCAGGTCAGATTATTATGGCTACACCTTC.

The chain combines TRBV5-4 with TRBJ1-1; D gene unclear. There are 13 residues in the CDR3. The germline CDR1 and CDR2 sequences are SGHNT and YYREEE (reference sequence). V lost 0 bases and J 6 bases, leaving 9 bases between the germline ends. The CDR3 nucleotides read TGTGCCAGCAGCTTGGAGCCGGCCGCTGAAGCTTTCTTT. As protein: CASSLEPAAEAFF. Drawing the rest from reference TRBV5-4 and TRBJ1-1, the complete variable domain is ETGVTQSPTHLIKTRGQQVTLRCSSQSGHNTVSWYQQALGQGPQFIFQYYREEENGRGNFPPRFSGLQFPNYSSELNVNALELDDSALYLCASSLEPAAEAFFGQGTRLTVV.

This clonotype was recorded a few times. The J gene is TRBJ1-1, the V gene TRBV6-5, with 8 positions matching TRBD1. The CDR3 covers 15 residues. V was clipped by 6 bases and J by 4 bases; unmatched bases: 10. The germline gives CDR1 MNHEY, CDR2 SVGAGI. CDR3 coding DNA: TGTGCCAGCAGATACAGGACAGGGCGGTCCACTGAAGCTTTCTTT. It translates to CASRYRTGRSTEAFF.

The V gene is TRBV18, the J gene TRBJ2-5; maybe TRBD1 (5 bases). The V end was cut by 0 bases, the J end by 1 base, with 9 bases between. The CDR3 totals 15 residues. The V gene's germline CDR1 is KGHSH and CDR2 LQKENI. The CDR3 is CASSPPAGLQETQYF. CDR3 sequence (DNA): TGTGCCAGCTCACCACCGGCAGGGCTCCAAGAGACCCAGTACTTC.

This clonotype was recorded a few times. The chain combines TRBV12-3 or TRBV12-4 with TRBJ1-5; 11 nucleotides line up with TRBD1. J was trimmed by 3 bases and V by 6 bases; bases with no gene match: 4. This CDR3 contains 15 residues. The CDR3 loop is CASRKGQGVNQPQHF. The CDR3 coding sequence is TGTGCCAGCAGGAAGGGACAGGGGGTCAATCAGCCCCAGCATTTT.

The rearrangement joins TRBV4-1 to TRBJ2-3; 10 positions agree with TRBD1. CDR3 length equals 16 residues. Germline assignment: CDR1 MGHRA and CDR2 YSYEKL. With 4 bases clipped from V and 12 bases from J, the junction kept 16 bases outside the gene matches. CDR3 nucleotide sequence: TGCGCCAGCAGCCCCGAGATTGGGGACAGGGGCTTGAAACAGTATTTT. Protein sequence: CASSPEIGDRGLKQYF.

This clonotype was counted ten times or more. The chain is built from TRBV27 and TRBJ2-2; 10 positions match TRBD1. The J segment lost 7 bases and the V segment lost 4 bases, leaving 6 bases of the junction unmatched. This CDR3 has 15 amino acids. CDR1 is MNHEY, CDR2 SMNVEV, per germline (reference sequence). CDR3 sequence: CASSSRTGGVGELFF. CDR3 nucleotide sequence: TGTGCCAGCAGTTCCCGGACAGGGGGGGTCGGGGAGCTGTTTTTT.

This clonotype was recorded at least ten times. The CDR3 region has the DNA TGTGCCAGTACCCCGACAGGCCTAGCCAAAAACATTCAGTACTTC. Residues: CASTPTGLAKNIQYF. V is TRBV19 and J is TRBJ2-4; D might be TRBD1 (6 bases). Germline-derived CDR1 and CDR2 are LNHDA and SQIVND (reference sequence). V was cut by 7 bases and J by 0 bases, with 13 bases left in between. This CDR3 is built from 15 residues. The complete variable domain, with remaining parts taken from reference TRBV19 and TRBJ2-4, reads DGGITQSPKYLFRKEGQNVTLSCEQNLNHDAMYWYRQDPGQGLRLIYYSQIVNDFQKGDIAEGYSVSREKKESFPLTVTSAQKNPTAFYLCASTPTGLAKNIQYFGAGTRLSVL.

DNA of the CDR3: TGTGCCAGCAGTTTAGATAGCGCGCGCTACACCTTC. Translation: CASSLDSARYTF. This chain links TRBV12-3 or TRBV12-4 with TRBJ1-2; no clear D. V gave up 1 base and J gave up 9 bases, with 9 bases separating them. The CDR3 runs to 12 residues.

The chain employs TRBV7-9 and TRBJ1-1, with 9 bases identical to TRBD1. V lost 4 bases and J lost 3; bases outside the gene matches: 6. Germline V CDR1 and CDR2: SEHNR, FQNEAQ (reference sequence). This CDR3 spans 15 amino acids. CDR3 bases: TGTGCCAGCAGCTCAGGACAGGGGCTGCACACTGAAGCTTTCTTT. Its translation: CASSSGQGLHTEAFF.

This chain joins TRBV12-3 or TRBV12-4 and TRBJ1-5, with TRBD1 as a possible D gene (5 bases). Trimming removed 2 bases from V and 7 bases from J, with 6 bases in between. CDR3 length: 12 amino acids. Here the CDR3 DNA reads TGTGCCAGCAGTTTATGGGACCAGCCCCAGCATTTT. As protein: CASSLWDQPQHF.

The genes are TRBV5-1 and TRBJ1-5; D is uncertain. Germline CDR1 SGHRS, CDR2 YFSETQ. V dropped 5 bases and J dropped 5 bases, with 14 bases sitting between them. This CDR3 has 14 residues. CDR3 DNA sequence: TGCGCCAGCAGACGGACCCTGGCGGATCAGCCCCAGCATTTT. Translation: CASRRTLADQPQHF.

In its sample, this clonotype was seen a few times. The V gene is TRBV12-3 or TRBV12-4, the J gene TRBJ1-2; D may be TRBD1 (5 bases). The CDR3 runs to 14 residues. Trimming pared 8 bases from V and 1 base from J, leaving 14 bases between. This chain's CDR3 is CASRGQDINYGYTF. The DNA of the CDR3 is TGTGCCAGCCGAGGACAAGATATTAACTATGGCTACACCTTC.

In nucleotides, the CDR3 is TGCGCCAGCAGCTTATCTCAGTCGGCCTATGGCTACACCTTC. It encodes CASSLSQSAYGYTF. The chain links TRBV5-1 to TRBJ1-2; D not resolved. Germline CDR1 is SGHRS and CDR2 is YFSETQ. Trimming stripped 2 bases from V and 4 bases from J, with 12 bases between. The CDR3 totals 14 residues.

J is TRBJ2-7 and V is TRBV20-1; 9 bases fit TRBD1. This CDR3 is 12 amino acids long. V gave up 5 bases and J gave up 5 bases; unmatched junction bases: 4. In germline, CDR1 is DFQATT, CDR2 SNEGSKA (reference sequence). In DNA form, the CDR3 reads TGCAGTGCTGAGGGACAGGGTGACGAGCAGTACTTC. Protein product: CSAEGQGDEQYF.